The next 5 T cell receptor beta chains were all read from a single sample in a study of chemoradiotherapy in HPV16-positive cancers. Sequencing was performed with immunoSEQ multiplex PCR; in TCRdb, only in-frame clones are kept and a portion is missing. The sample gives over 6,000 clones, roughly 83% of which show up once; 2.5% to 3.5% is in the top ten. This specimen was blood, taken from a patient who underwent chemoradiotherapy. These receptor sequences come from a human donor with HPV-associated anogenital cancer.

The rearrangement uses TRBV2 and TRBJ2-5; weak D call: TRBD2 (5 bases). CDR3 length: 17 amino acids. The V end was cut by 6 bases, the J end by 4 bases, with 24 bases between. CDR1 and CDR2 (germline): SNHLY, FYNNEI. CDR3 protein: CASSAPRSGARGETQYF. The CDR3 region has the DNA TGTGCCAGCAGCGCCCCTAGGTCAGGAGCCCGGGGAGAGACCCAGTACTTC.

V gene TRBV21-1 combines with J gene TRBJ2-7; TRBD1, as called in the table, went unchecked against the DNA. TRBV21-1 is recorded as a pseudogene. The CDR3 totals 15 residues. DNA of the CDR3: TGTGCCAGCAGCAGAGGGACACTGAGCTCCTACGAGCAGTACTTC. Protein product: CASSRGTLSSYEQYF.

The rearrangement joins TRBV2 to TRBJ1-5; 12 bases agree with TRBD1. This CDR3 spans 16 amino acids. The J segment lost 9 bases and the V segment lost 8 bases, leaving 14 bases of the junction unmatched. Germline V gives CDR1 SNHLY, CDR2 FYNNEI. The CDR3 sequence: CASGDPGTGGGGPQHF. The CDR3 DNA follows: TGTGCCAGCGGCGATCCCGGGACAGGGGGCGGCGGGCCCCAGCATTTT.

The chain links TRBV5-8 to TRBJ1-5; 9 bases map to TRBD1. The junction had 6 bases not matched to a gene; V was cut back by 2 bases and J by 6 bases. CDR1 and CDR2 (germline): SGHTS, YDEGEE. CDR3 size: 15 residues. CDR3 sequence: CASSFRTGARQPQHF. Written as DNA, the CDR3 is TGTGCCAGCAGCTTTCGGACAGGGGCACGTCAGCCCCAGCATTTT.

For the CDR3, the DNA is TGTGCCAGCAGCTTGAGTCTAGCGGGAGAGACCCAGTACTTC. Protein: CASSLSLAGETQYF. This chain connects TRBV5-6 to TRBJ2-5; 8 bases map to TRBD2. After removal of 1 base from V and 4 bases from J, the junction contained 3 bases not matched to a gene. The germline CDR1 and CDR2 sequences are SGHDT and YYEEEE. The CDR3 sequence is 14 residues long.